This TCR beta chain was observed in a study of T-cell memory formation after mild COVID-19. General study points: Some clones that responded were present in memory (sampled pre-infection), which suggests cross-reactive memory joined.

About this clonotype itself: The target antigen is unknown.

This CDR3 has 12 residues. Trimming removed 0 bases from V and 5 bases from J, with 4 bases in between. Germline CDR1 SGDLS, CDR2 YYNGEE. From the 5' RACE reads, TCRdb called clonotypes with MiXCR, one entry per CDR3 protein. The sample lists around 160,000 distinct CDR3 sequences; approximately 10% were seen once. J is TRBJ2-3 and V is TRBV9; no reliable D call. Source material: PBMCs or a T cell subset sorted from them (not recorded which). This TCR derives from a man younger than 35 who had mild COVID-19 (a few samples of this study predate the infection). Cell type and time point are not known. CDR3 residues: CASSVEGDTQYF. The DNA of the CDR3 is TGTGCCAGCAGCGTAGAGGGAGATACGCAGTATTTT.